The rows below give T cell receptor beta chains drawn from one sample of a study of blood T cell repertoires in COVID-19. TCRdb's table, derived via immunoSEQ multiplex PCR, lists solely in-frame clones and lacks some. The sample includes approximately 300,000 clones, roughly 90% of them seen just once. Material for sequencing was peripheral blood. The source of these receptors is a woman in her 50s with active or convalescent COVID-19. The CDR3 runs from the conserved cysteine through the conserved F or W. D genes are given only for firm matches. Rows may omit the clone size; those that give it use once, few, many or a size class.

d_gene | abundance | j_gene | v_gene | CDR3aa | CDR3nt
- | - | TRBJ1-2 | TRBV28 | CASSLDRGYTF | TGTGCCAGCAGTCTAGACAGGGGCTACACCTTC
- | - | TRBJ2-5 | TRBV7-2 | CASSKLTWPGETQYF | TGTGCCAGCAGCAAACTAACATGGCCCGGGGAGACCCAGTACTTC
- | - | TRBJ1-1 | TRBV7-8 | CASSRAGGSRMDTEAFF | TGTGCCAGCAGCCGGGCGGGGGGTAGTAGGATGGACACTGAAGCTTTCTTT
- | - | TRBJ2-7 | TRBV3-1/TRBV3-2 | CASSPSAGAQANYEQYF | TGTGCCAGCAGCCCTTCGGCGGGGGCCCAAGCAAACTACGAGCAGTACTTC
TRBD1 | - | TRBJ2-7 | TRBV2 | CASSADRIPYEQYF | TGTGCCAGCAGTGCGGACAGGATTCCCTACGAGCAGTACTTC
- | - | TRBJ2-3 | TRBV3-1/TRBV3-2 | CASSQERLLTDTQYF | TGTGCCAGCAGCCAAGAGCGGCTACTCACAGATACGCAGTATTTT
TRBD1 | once | TRBJ1-6 | TRBV7-9 | CAIDDNSGGPLHF | TGTGCCATCGACGATAACTCAGGGGGACCCCTCCACTTT
- | - | TRBJ1-2 | TRBV24-1 | CATSPPDSIYGYTF | TGTGCCACCAGTCCTCCCGACAGTATCTATGGCTACACCTTC
TRBD1 | - | TRBJ2-1 | TRBV28 | CASNPRDSFNEQFF | TGTGCCAGCAACCCCCGGGACAGCTTCAATGAGCAGTTCTTC
TRBD1 | few | TRBJ1-3 | TRBV27 | CASSLSGTAPGNTIYF | TGTGCCAGCAGTTTATCGGGGACAGCTCCTGGAAACACCATATATTTT
TRBD2 | - | TRBJ2-3 | TRBV7-2 | CASSLTSGVADTQYF | TGTGCCAGCAGCTTGACTAGCGGGGTAGCAGATACGCAGTATTTT
TRBD1 | - | TRBJ2-7 | TRBV5-5 | CASSTGQGYEQYF | TGTGCCAGCAGCACGGGACAGGGCTACGAGCAGTACTTC
- | - | TRBJ1-2 | TRBV5-4 | CASSLARGRDGYTF | TGTGCCAGCAGCTTGGCGCGGGGGCGAGATGGCTACACCTTC
- | - | TRBJ1-1 | TRBV5-1 | CASSSSGSTEAFF | TGCGCCAGCAGCTCTTCAGGGTCCACTGAAGCTTTCTTT
TRBD1 | - | TRBJ2-1 | TRBV30 | CAWTLNLGGPNEQFF | TGTGCCTGGACCTTGAATCTAGGGGGCCCCAATGAGCAGTTCTTC